The present T cell receptor beta chain was sequenced within a study of cytomegalovirus exposure and HLA in healthy donors (dated by TCRdb to between 2016 and 2019). As for the study more broadly: An earlier analysis of approximately 640 of the donors reported approximately 300 Gb of sequence data and 117 million unique TCR beta sequences from some 180 million T cells. About 300 gigabases of sequencing data and some 85 million unique TCR sequences were included in an early release covering several hundred HLA-typed donors. Among the roughly 390 genotyped donors, 75% to 90% belonged to the genetic ancestry cluster associated with self-reported Caucasian donors. The study aimed to test whether signatures of past pathogen exposure could be identified by cataloging public T cell receptors. The T cell repertoires of 670 or so subjects were profiled by immunosequencing and related to cytomegalovirus serostatus. A separate validation cohort of approximately 120 different subjects was used in addition to the roughly 670-subject first cohort. The study combined high-throughput TCR immunosequencing, statistical association of individual TCRs with disease status, and machine learning to predict cytomegalovirus infection status. In a later analysis, previously published TCR beta repertoires from about 670 donors were re-analyzed and high-resolution HLA genotyping was added so that TCR occurrence patterns could be studied. In the later analysis, no new phenotypic data were used to find candidate immune exposures; instead, reliance was placed on TCR beta sequences and their occurrence across donors. To decide whether each TCR beta V gene segment behaved as functional or pseudogenic, an earlier analysis of some 600 of the donors relied on high-throughput TCR beta sequencing. Donor age, sex, ethnicity and CMV serostatus were compiled together with the repertoire data. A later genetic analysis took genome-wide SNP genotypes for 398 of the 666 donors and used that subset as a discovery cohort. Every repertoire in the discovery cohort had been generated on one and the same sequencing platform. Class I and class II HLA loci were covered by the typing at four-digit resolution. The number of typed donors differed by locus: roughly 629-640 for A, B, C, DRB1 and DQB1; approximately 520 for DQA1; approximately 610 for DPA1; and roughly 490 for DPB1. Four to six DR-DQ haplotypes were handled as single units for association and clustering, since linkage in the cohort was strong. Among 300 to 500 genotyped donors of the cohort, an average of around 240,000 unique TCR beta nucleotide sequences was sequenced per donor, of which about 19% were non-productive. Overall study results and their limits: Because counts were too low, under 20 rarely observed V segments, including chromosome 9 orphons, were left out of the earlier analysis of approximately 580 of the donors. An earlier analysis of approximately 540 of the donors showed that most TCR beta V segments appeared in productive rearrangements either about 87% or about 30% of the time, which broadly matched IMGT annotations. The presence/absence analyses assumed that sequencing depth was roughly uniform across donors, and that assumption may not be true. When HLA alleles, especially DR and DQ, strongly co-occurred, TCR associations were difficult to assign to individual alleles. Most TCR sequences were observed very rarely across donors, whereas some public TCRs were present in many individuals. The authors suggested that the approach could potentially be generalized to other disease states and immunological phenotypes. The study listed 164 TCR beta chains as associated with cytomegalovirus. The cohort was sequenced for TCR beta chains only, and without alpha or paired-chain data the features that could be detected were limited. A cluster of highly shared sequence variants was judged likely to be a technical artifact of the sequencing pipeline. Several of the top co-occurrence clusters appeared to be linked to parvovirus B19, influenza, CMV and Epstein-Barr virus, according to a later analysis. The classifier was reported to diagnose cytomegalovirus status with high specificity and sensitivity in both the original cohort and the validation cohort. The 87-base-pair reads could not distinguish some IMGT-functional V segments, including TRBV6-2 and TRBV6-3, so those segments were excluded. A later analysis found that most CMV-associated TCR beta chains appeared HLA-restricted, with HLA associations seemingly driven largely by CMV exposure. Three of the identified cytomegalovirus-associated TCR beta chains were confirmed in vitro to be specific for cytomegalovirus antigens. At a false discovery rate of 0.05, a later analysis linked 15,000 to 20,000 TCR beta sequences to specific HLA alleles. Immune exposure information for the cohort was limited to CMV serostatus. A later analysis found that HLA-associated TCR beta chains were more clonally expanded and had lower generation probabilities than equally common non-associated chains. Correlated functional status among segregating V segments might be attributable to linkage disequilibrium, but an unknown experimental factor could not be ruled out. Compared with the approximately 720-donor mean, donors in an Asian-associated ancestry cluster had fewer N-insertions in productive TCRs, according to a later genetic analysis. In a later genetic analysis, a missense DCLRE1C variant was associated with V-gene and J-gene trimming of TCR beta chains, and the association was replicated in an independent cohort. In a later analysis, the rate of TCR association differed among HLA loci, with DRB1 alleles having the most associated TCRs and HLA-C alleles having the fewest. Because HLA typing was missing for some donors at each locus, association tests included only the typed subset. A further reported finding was that TCR beta sequences accurately predicted the HLA-A and HLA-B alleles for most subjects in the first cohort.

As for this clone: The specificity of this receptor is unknown. Base qualities are not recorded, but no much larger clone differs from it by a single base.

From the cysteine up to the phenylalanine, the CDR3 has a length of 13 residues. The read is trimmed to its CDR3 DNA, 39 bases read in frame from base 1. V loses 8 bases of germline sequence and J loses 7 bases, and the interval between the two ends is 14 bases. Taken from the germline V gene (reference sequence), the CDR1 and CDR2 loops are LNHDA and SQIVND. The cohort consisted of hundreds of healthy bone marrow donors. At the time of sampling, every cohort member was nominally healthy, though immune exposures that went unrecorded were likely present. The donor tested CMV seronegative and was one of the 352 seronegative cohort members. Each donor provided a peripheral blood sample, and peripheral blood mononuclear cells were used for TCR beta sequencing. Genomic DNA was extracted from the blood cell samples with the Qiagen DNeasy Blood Extraction Kit. The protocol used for the library was the immunoSEQ multiplex PCR assay. For the multiplex PCR, a mixture combining 60 forward primers for TCR Vbeta segments and 13 reverse primers for TCR Jbeta segments was used. The CDR3 region of rearranged TCR beta genes was amplified from genomic DNA by a multiplex PCR assay. The amplified TCR beta libraries were sequenced on the Illumina HiSeq System as 87-base-pair reads. The source study handled its data this way. A later analysis counted tens of millions of unique TCR beta chains across the 666 repertoires, and around 9.9 million of these chains were shared by at least two donors. Raw reads were error-corrected and collapsed into unique sequences by a nearest-neighbor algorithm in which closely related sequences were merged to remove PCR and sequencing errors. To assign V, D and J gene segments, CDR3 sequences were aligned to IMGT reference sequences. For a sequence to be retained, at least a six-nucleotide match to both a V gene segment and a J gene segment was required. A rearrangement was called productive if the CDR3 had no stop codons and remained in frame with V and J, and every other rearrangement was called non-productive. Following IMGT convention, CDR3 was defined as the stretch from the second conserved V-encoded cysteine up to the conserved J-encoded phenylalanine. The earlier analysis of 450 to 750 of the donors excluded any sequence lacking an unambiguous match to a single V gene segment. An earlier analysis of a few hundred of the donors called V segments functional above 56.7% productive rearrangements and segregating when the between-donor standard deviation exceeded 5%. A statistical classification framework was built to diagnose cytomegalovirus status from the catalog of TCR beta chain sequences. V and J gene assignment, in a later analysis, came from comparing TCR nucleotide sequences with IMGT/GENE-DB human TR gene sequences. A later analysis assigned CDR3 sequences and most-parsimonious VDJ recombination scenarios with the TCRdist pipeline. A later analysis defined each TCR beta chain by its CDR3 amino acid sequence plus V-gene family, and excluded reads lacking a unique V-gene family. A later analysis removed roughly 590 highly shared, low-generation-probability nucleotide sequences to deal with suspected cross-contamination and a sequencing artifact. In a later analysis, a clonal expansion index for each public chain was calculated from normalized within-repertoire ranks of inferred template counts. Generation probabilities in a later analysis came from a VDJ recombination model fitted to out-of-frame rearrangements, and those results were checked against IGoR. In a later analysis, TCR-TCR, TCR-HLA and TCR-CMV co-occurrence was scored with hypergeometric tests, and a repertoire-size bias correction was applied to TCR pairs. False discovery rates were estimated in a later analysis by permuting HLA or CMV assignments 20 times. In a later analysis, co-occurring TCRs were grouped using DBSCAN, and TCRdist sequence similarity was added for clustering within HLA-allele-positive subsets. For co-occurrence clustering, repertoires with fewer than 30,000 or more than 120,000 public chains were excluded, along with about five repertoires with anomalous nucleotide sharing. TCRdb re-hosts the immuneACCESS table, in-frame sequences only. Its copies lack some clones; in the studies checked, an unresolved V gene accounts for under half of them, and the cause for the rest is not known. V and J calls and clone size are those listed in that table; D and trimming were worked out from the DNA. This sample has a few hundred thousand clones in its table, and 65% to 90% of those were observed once. The top ten clonotypes cover more than 1.3% of the sample.

The chain couples TRBV19 to TRBJ2-2; no D gene call is confident. This clonotype was obtained from a girl aged 10 to 17 in good health and CMV-seronegative. The sequenced sample was PBMCs. The bases are TGTGCCAGTCAAGCCCAGCAGGTCGGGGAGCTGTTTTTT. Translated, it gives CASQAQQVGELFF.